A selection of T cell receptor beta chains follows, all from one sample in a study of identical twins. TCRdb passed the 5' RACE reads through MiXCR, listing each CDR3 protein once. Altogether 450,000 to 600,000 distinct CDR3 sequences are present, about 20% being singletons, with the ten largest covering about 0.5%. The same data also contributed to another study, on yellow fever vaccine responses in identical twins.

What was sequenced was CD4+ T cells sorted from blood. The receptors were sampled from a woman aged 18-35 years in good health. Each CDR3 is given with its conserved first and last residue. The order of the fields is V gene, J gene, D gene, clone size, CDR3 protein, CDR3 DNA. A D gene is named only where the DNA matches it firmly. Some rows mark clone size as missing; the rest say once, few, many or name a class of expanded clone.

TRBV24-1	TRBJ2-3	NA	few	CATSNRETDTQYF	TGTGCCACCAGTAATAGGGAGACAGATACGCAGTATTTT
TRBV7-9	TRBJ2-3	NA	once	CASSSDTIGNTQYF	TGTGCCAGCAGCTCCGACACCATCGGGAATACGCAGTATTTT
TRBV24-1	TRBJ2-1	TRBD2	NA	CATLGTSTNEQFF	TGTGCCACCCTCGGGACTAGCACGAATGAGCAGTTCTTC
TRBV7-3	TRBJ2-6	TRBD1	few	CASSLGTGGGRTF	TGTGCCAGCAGCTTAGGGACAGGGGGTGGTAGGACTTTC
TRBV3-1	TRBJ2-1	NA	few	CASSFGISNEQFF	TGTGCCAGCAGCTTCGGAATCTCTAATGAGCAGTTCTTC
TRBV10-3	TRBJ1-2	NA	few	CAISEFGNPNYGYTF	TGTGCCATCAGTGAGTTTGGGAACCCTAACTATGGCTACACCTTC
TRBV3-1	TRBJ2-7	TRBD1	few	CASSPTGQGGVQYF	TGTGCCAGCAGCCCCACGGGACAGGGGGGAGTGCAGTACTTC
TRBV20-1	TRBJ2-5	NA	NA	CSAREGWYQETQYF	TGCAGTGCTAGAGAAGGATGGTACCAAGAGACCCAGTACTTC
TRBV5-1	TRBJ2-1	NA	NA	CASSLDPNYNEQFF	TGCGCCAGCAGCTTGGATCCCAACTACAATGAGCAGTTCTTC
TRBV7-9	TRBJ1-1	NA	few	CASSLGAGKGGEAFF	TGTGCCAGCAGCTTAGGGGCAGGAAAGGGTGGTGAAGCTTTCTTT
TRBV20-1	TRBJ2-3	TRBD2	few	CSAGGGRGTDTQYF	TGCAGTGCCGGCGGGGGAAGGGGCACAGATACGCAGTATTTT
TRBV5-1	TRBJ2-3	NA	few	CASSLDGGRANTDTQYF	TGCGCCAGCAGCTTGGATGGTGGTAGGGCCAACACAGATACGCAGTATTTT
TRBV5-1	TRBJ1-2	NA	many	CASSLRDGKSYGYTF	TGCGCCAGCAGCCTACGGGACGGGAAATCATATGGCTACACCTTC
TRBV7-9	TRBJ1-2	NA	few	CASSRQDGKYGYTF	TGTGCCAGCAGCAGACAAGACGGAAAATATGGCTACACCTTC
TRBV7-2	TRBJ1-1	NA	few	CASSFKPNTEAFF	TGTGCCAGCAGCTTCAAGCCGAACACTGAAGCTTTCTTT
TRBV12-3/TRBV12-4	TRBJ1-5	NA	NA	CASSPTTGTQPQHF	TGTGCCAGCAGCCCGACCACAGGGACTCAGCCCCAGCATTTT
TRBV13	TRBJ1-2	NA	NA	CASSLGYSGLYTF	TGTGCCAGCAGCTTAGGTTATTCAGGGCTCTACACCTTC